The 20 T cell receptor beta chains listed next were all sequenced from one sample in a study of blood T cell repertoires in COVID-19. Some clones are missing from TCRdb's copy, which holds only in-frame ones; the method was immunoSEQ multiplex PCR. The sample has some 64,000 clones, around 82% seen once. Sequences were obtained from peripheral blood. The receptors were sampled from a man older than 75 with active or convalescent COVID-19.

The chain is built from TRBV2 and TRBJ1-4; 7 nucleotides align to TRBD1. The germline V gene encodes CDR1 SNHLY and CDR2 FYNNEI. This CDR3 is 16 amino acids long. Unmatched junction bases numbered 5, after V lost 4 bases and J lost 0 bases. CDR3 amino acids: CASSVGQASTNEKLFF. The DNA for the CDR3 is TGTGCCAGCAGTGTTGGACAGGCTTCAACTAATGAAAAACTGTTTTTT.

The table lists this clone with a few counts. This chain connects TRBV10-3 to TRBJ1-1; D might be TRBD1 (5 bases). This CDR3 is built from 14 residues. The V end lost 6 bases, the J end lost 2 bases, and 13 bases lay between the germline ends. The germline V gene encodes CDR1 ENHRY and CDR2 SYGVKD. The CDR3 DNA sequence: TGTGCCATCAGAGCGACAGAGACTAACACTGAAGCTTTCTTT. This encodes CAIRATETNTEAFF.

CDR3 sequence reads: CATSRLRQGPHNEQFF. The CDR3 DNA follows: TGTGCCACCAGCAGACTGAGACAGGGTCCCCACAATGAGCAGTTCTTC. The chain links TRBV15 to TRBJ2-1; 7 bases are shared with TRBD1. Germline assignment: CDR1 LNHNV and CDR2 YYDKDF (reference sequence). V lost 2 bases to trimming and J lost 5 bases; unmatched junction nucleotides: 9. CDR3 size: 16 residues.

This clone was seen more than once but under ten times. J is TRBJ2-7 and V is TRBV15, with 7 bases identical to TRBD2. Unmatched junction bases numbered 10, after V lost 10 bases and J lost 4 bases. Per the germline V gene, CDR1 is LNHNV and CDR2 is YYDKDF (reference sequence). The CDR3 loop spans 13 amino acids. The CDR3 bases are TGTGCCAACCAGACTAGCCCGAATTACGAGCAGTACTTC. Its translation is CANQTSPNYEQYF. The full variable domain, with the rest looked up from reference TRBV15 and TRBJ2-7, is DAMVIQNPRYQVTQFGKPVTLSCSQTLNHNVMYWYQQKSSQAPKLLFHYYDKDFNNEADTPDNFQSRRPNTSFCFLDIRSPGLGDTAMYLCANQTSPNYEQYFGPGTRLTVT.

This clone was recorded only once. This chain joins TRBV10-3 and TRBJ2-7, with 7 nucleotides matching TRBD2. In germline, CDR1 is ENHRY, CDR2 SYGVKD. V shed 10 bases, J shed 3 bases, and the junction held 9 bases outside the gene matches. This CDR3 has 13 residues. CDR3 region: CATVGEGLYEQYF. In DNA, the CDR3 is TGTGCCACCGTTGGGGAGGGGCTCTACGAGCAGTACTTC.

The J gene is TRBJ2-1, the V gene TRBV4-2; TRBD2 agrees at 9 bases. CDR1 and CDR2 from the germline V gene are LGHNA and YNFKEQ. With 0 bases clipped from V and 4 bases from J, the junction kept 7 bases outside the gene matches. The CDR3 contains 17 residues. DNA for the CDR3: TGTGCCAGCAGCCAAGACGGCGCTAGCGGGGCGTACAATGAGCAGTTCTTC. This translates into CASSQDGASGAYNEQFF.

Only one count was recorded for this clone. The V and J genes are TRBV19 and TRBJ1-2; possibly TRBD1 for D (5 bases). This CDR3 spans 16 amino acids. V was cut by 7 bases and J by 10 bases, with 28 bases left in between. Per germline, CDR1 LNHDA and CDR2 SQIVND (reference sequence). In nucleotides, the CDR3 is TGTGCCAGTATTCGGCGGACAAGCCCAGTTATTTGGAACTACACCTTC. Translation: CASIRRTSPVIWNYTF.

The chain combines TRBV18 with TRBJ1-4, with D possibly TRBD1 on 6 matching bases. V gave up 6 bases and J gave up 0 bases, with 14 bases separating them. Germline CDR1 KGHSH, CDR2 LQKENI. This CDR3 comprises 16 residues. The CDR3 DNA sequence: TGTGCCAGCTCCCCCCTTACAGGGCCAACTAATGAAAAACTGTTTTTT. This codes for CASSPLTGPTNEKLFF.

The V call is TRBV5-1, the J call TRBJ1-4; D unclear. CDR3 length: 13 residues. CDR1 and CDR2 from the germline V gene are SGHRS and YFSETQ. The V gene lost 2 bases and the J gene lost 6 bases, with 8 bases spanning the gap. CDR3 residues: CASSLQPDEKLFF. In DNA, the CDR3 is TGCGCCAGCAGCTTACAGCCAGATGAAAAACTGTTTTTT.

The chain joins TRBV5-8 to TRBJ1-1; no clear D. Trimming stripped 6 bases from V and 0 bases from J, with 15 bases between. Germline V gene data show CDR1 as SGHTS and CDR2 as YDEGEE. There are 15 residues in the CDR3. CDR3 bases: TGTGCCAGCACCATATCGGGTAATCTGAACACTGAAGCTTTCTTT. This codes for CASTISGNLNTEAFF.

The rearrangement joins TRBV20-1 to TRBJ1-5, with no clear D. V was cut by 3 bases and J by 0 bases, with 12 bases left in between. This CDR3 region has 15 residues. CDR1 is DFQATT and CDR2 is SNEGSKA in the germline V gene (reference sequence). The CDR3: CSASVGWYSNQPQHF. In DNA, the CDR3 is TGCAGTGCTAGTGTCGGGTGGTATAGCAATCAGCCCCAGCATTTT.

This chain uses TRBV5-4 with TRBJ1-1; 9 bases are shared with TRBD1. Germline assignment: CDR1 SGHNT and CDR2 YYREEE (reference sequence). Losses at the gene ends were 4 bases for V and 6 bases for J; bases not matched to a gene: 7. There are 14 residues in the CDR3. The CDR3 coding sequence is TGTGCCAGCAGCCGAACACAGGGGGCCCCTGAAGCTTTCTTT. This translates into CASSRTQGAPEAFF.

This chain uses TRBV5-1 with TRBJ2-4; 8 nucleotides match TRBD1. V lost 4 bases and J lost 0; bases outside the gene matches: 12. Germline values: CDR1 SGHRS, CDR2 YFSETQ. The CDR3 loop spans 18 amino acids. The DNA of the CDR3 is TGCGCCAGCAGCCCACGCCAAGGACAGGGATTAGCCAAAAACATTCAGTACTTC. Translating gives CASSPRQGQGLAKNIQYF.

The chain recombines TRBV2 with TRBJ2-7; no firm D call. The CDR3 has 11 amino acids. CDR1 is SNHLY and CDR2 is FYNNEI in the germline V gene. V was cut by 5 bases and J by 3 bases, with 5 bases left in between. CDR3 in DNA: TGTGCCAGCAGTTTACTCTACGAGCAGTACTTC. Its translation is CASSLLYEQYF.

The chain has TRBV7-9 and TRBJ2-1; TRBD2 agrees at 8 bases. Germline CDR1 is SEHNR and CDR2 is FQNEAQ (reference sequence). The V segment lost 4 bases and the J segment 4 bases; nucleotides outside the gene matches: 15. This CDR3 has 18 residues. This chain's CDR3 is CASSSGAIRGGSYNEQFF. Written as DNA, the CDR3 is TGTGCCAGCAGCTCAGGGGCCATCCGCGGGGGGTCTTACAATGAGCAGTTCTTC. The entire variable domain, with the rest obtained from reference TRBV7-9 and TRBJ2-1, is as follows: DTGVSQNPRHKITKRGQNVTFRCDPISEHNRLYWYRQTLGQGPEFLTYFQNEAQLEKSRLLSDRFSAERPKGSFSTLEIQRTEQGDSAMYLCASSSGAIRGGSYNEQFFGPGTRLTVL.

The rearrangement uses TRBV7-3 and TRBJ2-3; 9 positions match TRBD2. The ends lost 6 bases at V and 4 bases at J; junction bases unmatched: 2. Germline V gene lookup returns CDR1 SGHTA and CDR2 FQGTGA. The CDR3 length is 13 residues. CDR3 loop: CASSQRGADTQYF. CDR3 bases: TGTGCCAGCAGTCAGCGGGGGGCAGATACGCAGTATTTT.

The V gene is TRBV2, the J gene TRBJ2-1; D may be TRBD2 (6 bases). With 4 bases removed from V and 7 bases from J, the gap between germline ends came to 14 bases. CDR3 length equals 14 residues. Per the germline V gene, CDR1 is SNHLY and CDR2 is FYNNEI. The CDR3 DNA is TGTGCCAGCAGTGGTGGGACTCCACCAAATGAGCAGTTCTTC. Its protein is CASSGGTPPNEQFF. The full variable domain, with the rest looked up from reference TRBV2 and TRBJ2-1, is EPEVTQTPSHQVTQMGQEVILRCVPISNHLYFYWYRQILGQKVEFLVSFYNNEISEKSEIFDDQFSVERPDGSNFTLKIRSTKLEDSAMYFCASSGGTPPNEQFFGPGTRLTVL.

V usage is TRBV30 and J usage is TRBJ2-7; 7 nucleotides line up with TRBD2. J lost 6 bases, V lost 4 bases, and 6 bases had no gene match. CDR3 length: 12 amino acids. From germline, CDR1 is GTSNPN and CDR2 SVGIG (reference sequence). The CDR3 region has the DNA TGTGCCTGGAATAGGGAGGGGCTCGAGCAGTACTTC. This codes for CAWNREGLEQYF.

V and J are TRBV6-1 and TRBJ1-5; 7 bases match TRBD1. The germline V gene has CDR1 MNHNS and CDR2 SASEGT. V lost 1 base and J lost 7; bases outside the gene matches: 7. This CDR3 spans 15 amino acids. The CDR3: CASSEGPQGNQPQHF. The DNA for the CDR3 is TGTGCCAGCAGTGAAGGGCCACAGGGGAACCAGCCCCAGCATTTT.

The J gene is TRBJ2-5, the V gene TRBV7-2; 14 nucleotides agree with TRBD2. V was clipped by 5 bases and J by 5 bases; unmatched bases: 4. Germline values: CDR1 SGHTA, CDR2 FQGNSA. There are 15 residues in the CDR3. The CDR3 here is CASSRWTSGGETQYF. The CDR3 DNA follows: TGTGCCAGCAGCAGGTGGACTAGCGGGGGGGAGACCCAGTACTTC.